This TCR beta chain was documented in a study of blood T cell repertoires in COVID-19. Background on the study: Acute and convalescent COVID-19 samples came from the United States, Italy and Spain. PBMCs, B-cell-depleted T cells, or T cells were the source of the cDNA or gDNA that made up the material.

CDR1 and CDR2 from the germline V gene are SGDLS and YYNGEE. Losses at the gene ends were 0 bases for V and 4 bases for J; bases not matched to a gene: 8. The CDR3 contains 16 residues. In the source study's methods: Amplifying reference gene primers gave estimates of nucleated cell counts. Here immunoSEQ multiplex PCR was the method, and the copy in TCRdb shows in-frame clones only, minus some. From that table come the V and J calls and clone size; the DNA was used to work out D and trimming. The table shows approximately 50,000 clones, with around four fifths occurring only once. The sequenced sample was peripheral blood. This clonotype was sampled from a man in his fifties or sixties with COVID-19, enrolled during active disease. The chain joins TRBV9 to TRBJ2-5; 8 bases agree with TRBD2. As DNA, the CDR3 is TGTGCCAGCAGCGTAGCTCGGGTCCGGGAGGGAGAGACCCAGTACTTC. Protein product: CASSVARVREGETQYF.